The 25 T cell receptor beta chains below come from one sample, sequenced in a study of cytomegalovirus exposure and HLA in healthy donors. The study ran its PCR with 60 Vbeta and 13 Jbeta primers. The repertoire was sequenced with immunoSEQ multiplex PCR; TCRdb's copy has only in-frame clones and lacks some. This sample has around 130,000 clones, with over 75% found just once. Sequenced material: PBMCs. The receptors stem from a man aged 35 to 55 in good health and CMV-seronegative.

The chain employs TRBV11-3 and TRBJ2-1, with D uncertain. Per germline, CDR1 SGHNT and CDR2 YENEEA. V shed 1 base and J shed 4 bases, with 8 bases lying between them. CDR3 length: 14 residues. The CDR3 is CASSLGADYNEQFF. The CDR3 DNA follows: TGTGCCAGCAGCTTAGGAGCTGATTACAATGAGCAGTTCTTC.

This chain connects TRBV7-6 to TRBJ2-2, with 8 bases identical to TRBD1. V was clipped by 2 bases and J by 1 base; unmatched bases: 3. In germline, CDR1 is SGHVS, CDR2 FNYEAQ. This CDR3 region has 16 residues. Written as DNA, the CDR3 is TGTGCCAGCAGCTTATCCGGGACAGGGAACACCGGGGAGCTGTTTTTT. Residues: CASSLSGTGNTGELFF.

This clone has a handful of counts. V and J are TRBV5-4 and TRBJ2-3, with 9 bases that match TRBD1. V shed 3 bases and J 4 bases; nucleotides not matched to a gene: 3. The CDR3 length is 14 residues. Germline CDR1 SGHNT, CDR2 YYREEE (reference sequence). The CDR3 sequence: CASSSQGASDTQYF. DNA of the CDR3: TGTGCCAGCAGCTCACAGGGGGCTTCAGATACGCAGTATTTT.

The rearrangement joins TRBV7-2 to TRBJ2-5; D might be TRBD2 (5 bases). Germline V lookup: CDR1 SGHTA, CDR2 FQGNSA. CDR3 length equals 15 residues. Deletions cut 4 bases from V and 5 bases from J, with 17 bases between. In DNA, the CDR3 is TGTGCCAGCAGCTCAGTTAGGCGGGCAACTGAGACCCAGTACTTC. As protein: CASSSVRRATETQYF.

The chain combines TRBV5-6 with TRBJ1-3; D might be TRBD1 (6 bases). This CDR3 spans 15 amino acids. Trimming stripped 1 base from V and 4 bases from J, with 12 bases between. Germline V CDR1 and CDR2: SGHDT, YYEEEE. This CDR3 is CASSLRTVGGNTIYF. CDR3 in DNA: TGTGCCAGCAGCTTGAGGACAGTAGGAGGAAACACCATATATTTT.

The chain is built from TRBV5-5 and TRBJ2-1; 9 nucleotides agree with TRBD1. V shed 2 bases and J 0 bases; nucleotides not matched to a gene: 15. CDR1 is SGHKS and CDR2 is YYEKEE in the germline V gene (reference sequence). The CDR3 covers 20 residues. CDR3 sequence (DNA): TGTGCCAGCAGCTTTATGGCGGTTGGACAGGGGTTAAGCTCCTACAATGAGCAGTTCTTC. As protein: CASSFMAVGQGLSSYNEQFF.

This clone was seen a single time. The V and J genes are TRBV18 and TRBJ1-1, with 8 bases fitting TRBD1. CDR3 size: 14 residues. Germline values: CDR1 KGHSH, CDR2 LQKENI. J gave up 5 bases and V 5 bases, and 7 bases lay outside the gene matches. The CDR3 sequence: CASSSTGGRTEAFF. The CDR3 DNA is TGTGCCAGCTCATCAACAGGGGGAAGGACTGAAGCTTTCTTT.

The genes are TRBV4-3 and TRBJ1-5, with D possibly matching TRBD1 (5 bases). V lost 1 base to trimming and J lost 4 bases, with 11 bases between them. Germline CDR1 and CDR2: LGHNA and YSLEER. CDR3 length: 15 amino acids. The CDR3 is CASSQVNRPNQPQHF. The CDR3, as DNA: TGCGCCAGCAGCCAAGTAAACAGGCCTAATCAGCCCCAGCATTTT.

The chain employs TRBV5-1 and TRBJ2-2, with 14 positions matching TRBD2. Germline-derived CDR1 and CDR2 are SGHRS and YFSETQ. This CDR3 has 18 amino acids. J gave up 3 bases and V 3 bases, and 7 bases lay outside the gene matches. CDR3 in amino acids: CASSSGLAGGPHTGELFF. The DNA for the CDR3 is TGCGCCAGCAGCTCCGGACTAGCGGGAGGACCGCACACCGGGGAGCTGTTTTTT.

J is TRBJ1-2 and V is TRBV4-3, with a tentative D call TRBD1 (6 bases). Trimming pared 0 bases from V and 4 bases from J, leaving 15 bases between. Germline lookup yields CDR1 LGHNA and CDR2 YSLEER. The CDR3 length is 16 residues. CDR3: CASSQDSAGAGYGYTF. The CDR3 bases are TGCGCCAGCAGCCAAGATTCGGCAGGGGCAGGCTATGGCTACACCTTC.

J is TRBJ2-7 and V is TRBV9; 7 bases align to TRBD2. The CDR3 is made up of 14 amino acids. Germline trimming cut 4 bases from V and 0 bases from J; bases unmatched to any gene: 4. The germline gives CDR1 SGDLS, CDR2 YYNGEE. Here the CDR3 reads CASSPTGGSYEQYF. The CDR3 nucleotides are TGTGCCAGCAGCCCCACGGGGGGCTCCTACGAGCAGTACTTC.

The CDR3 loop reads CASSINVGTGDDTF. The CDR3 DNA is TGTGCCAGTAGTATAAATGTCGGGACAGGGGACGACACCTTC. The V call is TRBV19, the J call TRBJ1-2; 10 nucleotides match TRBD1. The CDR3 extends over 14 amino acids. J lost 12 bases, V lost 2 bases, and 9 bases had no gene match. Germline-derived CDR1 and CDR2 are LNHDA and SQIVND (reference sequence).

This clone was picked up a small number of times. This rearrangement joins TRBV7-8 to TRBJ1-6; the match to TRBD1 covers 7 bases. The V gene's germline CDR1 is SGHVS and CDR2 FQNEAQ. The CDR3 length is 14 residues. The V gene end was trimmed by 5 bases and the J gene end by 5 bases; junction bases not matched to a gene: 3. In nucleotides, the CDR3 is TGTGCCAGCAGCAGGGGGCTGGATAATTCACCCCTCCACTTT. It is translated as CASSRGLDNSPLHF.

This clone was detected once. This chain joins TRBV7-2 and TRBJ2-1; D may be TRBD1 (6 bases). The ends were cut back, 3 bases at V and 7 bases at J, with 13 bases in the middle. The CDR3 spans 14 residues. Germline V gene lookup returns CDR1 SGHTA and CDR2 FQGNSA. The CDR3 bases are TGTGCCAGCAGCTTTGGGGGCGTAGTAAATGAGCAGTTCTTC. Protein: CASSFGGVVNEQFF.

Comments on this clone: The sample contains more than one DNA sequence encoding this CDR3. The chain recombines TRBV29-1 with TRBJ1-5; maybe TRBD1 (6 bases). The CDR3 is made up of 15 amino acids. V was shortened by 6 bases and J by 3 bases, with 18 bases between the two germline ends. Germline CDR1 SQVTM, CDR2 ANQGSEA. CDR3 DNA: TGCAGCGTCGGTGGGGGGGGCGCGAACAATCAGCCCCAGCATTTT. It encodes CSVGGGGANNQPQHF. The variable domain in full, completed from reference TRBV29-1 and TRBJ1-5, reads SAVISQKPSRDICQRGTSLTIQCQVDSQVTMMFWYRQQPGQSLTLIATANQGSEATYESGFVIDKFPISRPNLTFSTLTVSNMSPEDSSIYLCSVGGGGANNQPQHFGDGTRLSIL.

The chain couples TRBV15 to TRBJ1-5, with no clear D. This CDR3 is 13 amino acids long. V dropped 7 bases and J dropped 6 bases, with 13 bases sitting between them. Germline CDR1 LNHNV, CDR2 YYDKDF (reference sequence). CDR3 DNA sequence: TGTGCCACCATCCTCCGGTTAATTCAGCCCCAGCATTTT. Translating it yields CATILRLIQPQHF.

This clone was counted only a few times. V usage is TRBV30 and J usage is TRBJ1-5, with TRBD1 identical over 7 bases. Germline V gives CDR1 GTSNPN, CDR2 SVGIG (reference sequence). The CDR3 is made up of 14 amino acids. V lost 1 base, J lost 5 bases, and 5 bases stayed unmatched. DNA of the CDR3: TGTGCCTGGAGTGATCCAGGGGGGTATCAGCCCCAGCATTTT. Encoded protein: CAWSDPGGYQPQHF.

CDR3 residues: CASSDRAVETQYF. DNA of the CDR3: TGTGCCAGCAGTGACAGGGCGGTGGAGACCCAGTACTTC. The chain employs TRBV6-1 and TRBJ2-5, with a weak D call TRBD1 (5 bases). The CDR3 has 13 amino acids. Trimming took 3 bases from V and 5 from J, leaving 10 bases between them. The germline V gene encodes CDR1 MNHNS and CDR2 SASEGT.

The chain links TRBV7-2 to TRBJ2-3; D gene unclear. V was pared by 5 bases and J by 0 bases, with 3 bases between. CDR3 size: 12 residues. Germline V gives CDR1 SGHTA, CDR2 FQGNSA. The CDR3 here is CASSPSTDTQYF. CDR3 bases: TGTGCCAGCAGCCCTAGCACAGATACGCAGTATTTT. The full variable domain, its missing parts supplied by reference TRBV7-2 and TRBJ2-3, is GAGVSQSPSNKVTEKGKDVELRCDPISGHTALYWYRQSLGQGLEFLIYFQGNSAPDKSGLPSDRFSAERTGGSVSTLTIQRTQQEDSAVYLCASSPSTDTQYFGPGTRLTVL.

This clone was observed a few times. The same CDR3 is also encoded by other DNA sequences in this sample. The chain has TRBV4-3 and TRBJ1-1; 8 positions agree with TRBD1. With V trimmed by 3 bases and J by 3 bases, 3 bases remained unmatched. Germline V gene sequence: CDR1 LGHNA, CDR2 YSLEER. CDR3 length: 14 residues. Here the CDR3 reads CASSHGDRYTEAFF. CDR3 nucleotides: TGCGCCAGCAGCCACGGGGACAGGTACACTGAAGCTTTCTTT.

The chain couples TRBV6-5 to TRBJ2-7; 10 nucleotides line up with TRBD1. CDR3 length: 13 residues. V shed 7 bases, J shed 3 bases, and the junction held 3 bases outside the gene matches. Germline lookup yields CDR1 MNHEY and CDR2 SVGAGI. CDR3: CASKRDRGYEQYF. The CDR3 DNA is TGTGCCAGCAAACGGGACAGGGGCTACGAGCAGTACTTC.

The genes are TRBV7-2 and TRBJ2-5, with 7 bases lining up with TRBD1. Germline CDR1 reads SGHTA; CDR2 reads FQGNSA. The CDR3 spans 14 residues. Trimming at V came to 5 bases and at J to 5 bases, leaving 8 bases not matched to a gene. The DNA of the CDR3 is TGTGCCAGCAGCCCCGACAGGGTACGCGAGACCCAGTACTTC. Translating gives CASSPDRVRETQYF.

The chain carries TRBV18 and TRBJ1-4; TRBD1 matches 10 bases. CDR1 and CDR2 (germline): KGHSH, LQKENI. J was trimmed by 6 bases and V by 3 bases; bases with no gene match: 4. The CDR3 runs 15 residues. This CDR3 reads CASSPGTGAYEKLFF. CDR3 bases: TGTGCCAGCTCACCGGGGACAGGGGCATATGAAAAACTGTTTTTT.

The chain recombines TRBV4-3 with TRBJ1-2; D is uncertain. The germline CDR1 and CDR2 sequences are LGHNA and YSLEER. This CDR3 is built from 15 residues. The ends were cut back, 0 bases at V and 8 bases at J, with 16 bases in the middle. CDR3 in amino acids: CASSQEAWVGDGYTF. CDR3 nucleotide sequence: TGCGCCAGCAGCCAAGAAGCGTGGGTAGGTGACGGCTACACCTTC.

The chain combines TRBV14 with TRBJ2-5; D remains ambiguous. Germline CDR1 is SGHDN and CDR2 is FVKESK. The CDR3 loop spans 13 amino acids. V was pared by 0 bases and J by 4 bases, with 6 bases between. CDR3 sequence reads: CASSQEYGETQYF. The CDR3, as DNA: TGTGCCAGCAGCCAAGAATACGGAGAGACCCAGTACTTC.